This T cell receptor (beta chain) was recovered during a study of blood T cell repertoires in COVID-19 (dated by TCRdb to about 2020). Broadly, across the study: The collaborator samples originated in the United States, Italy and Spain and spanned the acute and convalescent phases of COVID-19. HLA class I and class II types, where available, came from metadata supplied by the sample provider rather than from assay-based typing. Deeply sampled blood TCRbeta repertoires from subjects exposed to, actively infected with, or recovered from COVID-19 were included in the dataset. Samples came from the ongoing ImmuneRACE study (first 160 participants) plus 1,254 subjects from 6 global collaborators. The prospective study material was composed of cDNA or gDNA derived from T cells, B-cell-depleted T cells, or PBMCs. Sample metadata almost always included a de-identified subject ID, COVID-19 status, age in years and sex. The repertoires were released in a freely available public database intended as a resource for research on the immune response to SARS-CoV-2.

TCRbeta CDR3 regions were amplified from genomic DNA using the immunoSEQ Assay, a bias-controlled multiplex PCR. The paper's processing steps were these. Within the assay, amplification of reference gene primers was used to estimate how many nucleated cells each sample contained. To quantify the absolute abundance of each unique TCRbeta CDR3 rearrangement, sequence reads were collapsed and filtered. For each sample, productive Simpson clonality was calculated as the square root of Simpson's diversity index over productive rearrangements. TCRdb retrieved this table from immuneACCESS and kept in-frame rearrangements only. Not all clones are present; in checked studies, unresolved V genes account for under half, and no reason is known for the remainder. The D gene and trimming were derived from the DNA, and the V and J assignments and clone size from that table. For this sample the table gives around 270,000 clones, of which around 83% were detected only once. The ten most abundant clones make up about 1.6% of the sample.

V loses 4 bases of germline sequence and J loses 6 bases, and the interval between the two ends is 15 bases. From the cysteine through the phenylalanine, the CDR3 covers 14 amino acids. CDR3 DNA only is kept here, 42 bases in frame from base 1. The germline V gene gives CDR1 as KGHSH and CDR2 as LQKENI. In regard to this clone: It lacks a known antigen. No much larger clonotype is one base removed from it; base qualities were not supplied.

Another Seattle source contributed samples from volunteer blood donors who had recovered from COVID-19. Collaborating institutions collected whole blood in K2EDTA tubes following their own protocols. For TCRbeta analysis, collaborators shipped samples in one of three forms: frozen whole blood, isolated PBMCs, or DNA extracted from either of those sample types. The research as a whole found: The amount of clinical and demographic metadata varied by source and participant and was provided uncurated.

Sequenced: peripheral blood. This sequence originates from a middle-aged woman who had recovered from COVID-19. The V and J segments used are TRBV18 and TRBJ1-1; the D segment could be TRBD1, given 5 matching bases. The sequence in DNA is TGTGCCAGCTCACTCGATAGGGGAGGCGCTGAAGCTTTCTTT. This yields the protein CASSLDRGGAEAFF.